The present entry profiles one T cell receptor (beta chain) with its context. Its antigen is still unknown. The data were taken from a study of glioma-infiltrating T cells. Study context: Low-grade gliomas were grade II; glioblastomas were grade IV at initial diagnosis. Glioma patients had dexamethasone for six or fewer days before surgery. General study results and limits: Above-expected tissue-blood divergence occurred in all gliomas, most in low-grade ones. Shared blood CDR3 signature motifs marked patients with low tissue-blood divergence.

TCR alpha and beta CDR3 regions were amplified from RNA using iRepertoire nested multiplex PCR. Each CDR3 protein gets one entry after TCRdb re-called the multiplex PCR reads with MiXCR. The sample holds more than 300,000 distinct CDR3 sequences, 41% seen once. The clonotype originates from a human donor with low-grade glioma or glioblastoma, undergoing nonglioma brain surgery, or in good health (not recorded which). Sequenced material: glioma tissue, nonneoplastic brain tissue, or PBMCs (not recorded which).

The DNA of the CDR3 is TGTGCCAGCAGTCTTTCACTAGCGTCTACTTCCTACGAGCAGTACTTC. It specifies CASSLSLASTSYEQYF. The V call is TRBV6-1, the J call TRBJ2-7; TRBD2 aligns across 7 bases. Germline assignment: CDR1 MNHNS and CDR2 SASEGT. CDR3 length equals 16 residues. V shed 5 bases, J shed 1 base, and the junction held 11 bases outside the gene matches.